These T cell receptor beta chains were read from a single sample in a study of response to subunit inactivated influenza vaccine. From the RT-PCR reads, TCRdb called clonotypes with MiXCR, one entry per CDR3 protein. In the table there are 550,000 to 650,000 distinct CDR3 sequences, approximately 10% of which are singletons. The sequencing here drew on PBMCs from blood, taken on the day of vaccination. The receptors come from a man aged 50 to 60 who received an inactivated influenza vaccine. Both conserved end residues are part of each CDR3. The order of the fields is CDR3 length, clone size, J gene, D gene, V gene, CDR3 protein, CDR3 DNA. The D gene is left open where the match is weak. Only part of the rows carry a size: once, few, many, or a class if the clone is expanded.

15,-,TRBJ2-1,TRBD2,TRBV24-1,CATSDRRLAGGEQFF,TGTGCCACCAGTGACAGAAGGCTAGCGGGAGGCGAGCAGTTCTTC
15,-,TRBJ2-1,TRBD2,TRBV29-1,CSVRRTSSVELEQFF,TGCAGCGTCCGACGGACTAGCTCGGTTGAACTTGAGCAGTTCTTC
15,many,TRBJ2-2,TRBD2,TRBV2,CASSRTSGGSGELFF,TGTGCCAGCAGCCGGACTAGCGGGGGCTCCGGGGAGCTGTTTTTT
13,-,TRBJ1-5,-,TRBV9,CASSVEENQPQHF,TGTGCCAGCAGCGTAGAAGAAAATCAGCCCCAGCATTTT
17,few,TRBJ2-1,TRBD2,TRBV12-3/TRBV12-4,CASSLRGGLAGQNEQFF,TGTGCCAGCAGTTTACGGGGCGGACTAGCGGGCCAAAATGAGCAGTTCTTC
13,-,TRBJ2-5,TRBD1,TRBV7-9,CASNSDRGETQYF,TGTGCCAGCAACTCCGACAGGGGAGAGACCCAGTACTTC
15,few,TRBJ2-2,-,TRBV20-1,CSARVGSTNTGELFF,TGCAGTGCTAGAGTTGGGTCAACGAACACCGGGGAGCTGTTTTTT
14,-,TRBJ2-2,-,TRBV10-3,CAISGAEVTGELFF,TGTGCCATCAGTGGCGCGGAGGTCACCGGGGAGCTGTTTTTT
12,few,TRBJ1-5,-,TRBV29-1,CAVGYSNQPQHF,TGCGCGGTCGGGTATAGCAATCAGCCCCAGCATTTT
14,few,TRBJ1-2,-,TRBV6-1,CASSPGGYDYGYTF,TGTGCCAGCAGTCCCGGGGGTTACGACTATGGCTACACCTTC
16,-,TRBJ2-3,-,TRBV5-6,CASSLVSFSSTDTQYF,TGTGCCAGCAGCTTGGTTTCTTTTAGCTCCACAGATACGCAGTATTTT
15,few,TRBJ2-5,-,TRBV3-1,CASSQDYRTSETQYF,TGTGCCAGCAGCCAAGATTACAGGACCTCGGAGACCCAGTACTTC
15,-,TRBJ1-1,-,TRBV5-8,CGSSLGVGEFTEAFF,TGTGGCAGCAGCTTGGGTGTTGGGGAGTTTACTGAAGCTTTCTTT
14,many,TRBJ2-7,TRBD2,TRBV7-6,CASSTGTSGVGQYF,TGTGCCAGCAGCACCGGGACTAGCGGGGTAGGGCAGTACTTC
14,many,TRBJ2-3,-,TRBV12-3/TRBV12-4,CASSFRGGTDTQYF,TGCGCCAGCAGCTTCCGGGGTGGCACAGATACGCAGTATTTT
18,-,TRBJ2-1,-,TRBV21-1,CASSKRGETSGKIDEQFF,TGTGCCAGCAGCAAAAGGGGAGAGACTAGCGGGAAAATCGATGAGCAGTTCTTC
13,many,TRBJ2-3,-,TRBV20-1,CSASEGGTDTQYF,TGCAGTGCTTCCGAAGGGGGGACAGATACGCAGTATTTT
13,-,TRBJ1-1,-,TRBV12-3/TRBV12-4,CASSLTSNTEAFF,TGTGCCAGCAGTTTAACCTCGAACACTGAAGCTTTCTTT
16,few,TRBJ2-2,TRBD1,TRBV18,CASSPPDRLGTGELFF,TGTGCCAGCTCACCACCGGACAGGTTGGGAACCGGGGAGCTGTTTTTT
19,-,TRBJ2-1,-,TRBV6-1,CANSESIVAGQVPYNEQFF,TGTGCCAACAGTGAATCCATCGTGGCAGGGCAGGTCCCCTACAATGAGCAGTTCTTC
13,-,TRBJ1-1,TRBD1,TRBV6-1,CASSVDETGRAFF,TGTGCCAGCAGTGTGGATGAGACAGGGAGGGCTTTCTTT
13,few,TRBJ2-3,-,TRBV29-1,CSAGDLSTDTQYF,TGCAGCGCGGGGGATCTGAGCACAGATACGCAGTATTTT
14,-,TRBJ1-1,TRBD1,TRBV7-3,CASSTTGGNTEAFF,TGTGCCAGCAGCACGACAGGGGGCAACACTGAAGCTTTCTTT
17,-,TRBJ2-6,-,TRBV4-3,CASSQEVGGSGANVLTF,TGCGCCAGCAGCCAAGAAGTAGGGGGCTCTGGGGCCAACGTCCTGACTTTC
15,-,TRBJ1-5,-,TRBV20-1,CSARDPGGDNQPQHF,TGCAGTGCTAGAGATCCTGGAGGGGACAATCAGCCCCAGCATTTT
13,-,TRBJ2-3,-,TRBV20-1,CSARAGEAHEQYF,TGCAGTGCTAGAGCCGGGGAGGCCCATGAGCAGTATTTT
13,-,TRBJ1-5,-,TRBV20-1,CSARSAPNQPQHF,TGCAGTGCTAGATCAGCGCCCAATCAGCCCCAGCATTTT
14,few,TRBJ2-7,-,TRBV5-1,CASSLVIGAYEQYF,TGCGCCAGCAGCTTGGTAATTGGAGCCTACGAGCAGTACTTC
12,few,TRBJ2-3,-,TRBV4-3,CASSQGPGTQYF,TGCGCCAGCAGCCAAGGCCCGGGCACGCAGTATTTT
16,few,TRBJ2-2,TRBD2,TRBV18,CASSPLRLAETGELFF,TGTGCCAGCTCACCACTTCGACTAGCCGAAACCGGGGAGCTGTTTTTT
15,few,TRBJ1-2,-,TRBV29-1,CSVEGWDTQGGGYTF,TGCAGCGTTGAGGGCTGGGACACCCAGGGAGGCGGCTACACCTTC
13,-,TRBJ2-3,-,TRBV10-1,CASSAVVADTQYF,TGCGCCAGCAGTGCCGTCGTAGCAGATACGCAGTATTTT
14,-,TRBJ2-7,TRBD2,TRBV20-1,CSASSGSQSYEQYF,TGCAGTGCCTCTAGCGGGAGTCAATCCTACGAGCAGTACTTC
15,few,TRBJ2-3,TRBD2,TRBV20-1,CSADLAGGPTDTQYF,TGCAGTGCTGACCTAGCGGGGGGGCCGACAGATACGCAGTATTTT
15,-,TRBJ2-1,-,TRBV24-1,CATRDSGGGFNEQFF,TGTGCCACCAGGGATAGCGGAGGGGGTTTCAATGAGCAGTTCTTC
15,-,TRBJ2-1,TRBD2,TRBV19,CASDDSGAAYNEQFF,TGTGCCAGCGACGATAGCGGGGCTGCCTACAATGAGCAGTTCTTC
15,-,TRBJ1-2,-,TRBV4-1,CASSQARVTNYGYTF,TGCGCCAGCAGCCAAGCTCGTGTCACTAACTATGGCTACACCTTC
14,few,TRBJ1-6,-,TRBV6-1,CASSPSRANSPLHF,TGTGCCAGCAGCCCCAGCAGGGCTAATTCACCCCTCCACTTT
13,-,TRBJ1-1,-,TRBV6-6,CASTKTGNSEAFF,TGTGCCAGCACCAAAACAGGGAACTCTGAAGCTTTCTTT
16,few,TRBJ2-5,TRBD2,TRBV4-2,CASKETSGGDQETQYF,TGTGCCAGCAAAGAGACTAGCGGGGGTGATCAAGAGACCCAGTACTTC